What follows describes a single T cell receptor beta chain. Its target is not known. The study drew the donors from its roughly 110-subject validation cohort, separate from the roughly 700-subject first cohort. Some clones are missing from TCRdb's copy, which holds only in-frame ones; the method was immunoSEQ multiplex PCR. The sample records 150,000 to 250,000 clones, roughly 81% being singletons. The sample is drawn from a study of cytomegalovirus exposure and HLA in healthy donors. Whole-study results and caveats: Among TCR beta chains, those listed as cytomegalovirus-associated numbered some 160. Diagnosis of cytomegalovirus status made by the classifier reportedly showed high specificity and sensitivity. Later, an analysis found that TCR clusters from the first cohort tended to co-occur in the 130 or so validation repertoires.

This TCR was sampled from a woman aged 25 to 45 in good health and CMV-seronegative. Sequenced sample: PBMCs.

The CDR3 DNA reads TGCGCCAGCAGCAATCCGGGACAAAAGAACACTGAAGCTTTCTTT. Translated: CASSNPGQKNTEAFF. The rearrangement links TRBV5-1 to TRBJ1-1; possible D gene TRBD1, 6 bases. There are 15 residues in the CDR3. V lost 4 bases, J lost 1 base, and 14 bases lay in between. Looked up from germline, CDR1 is SGHRS and CDR2 is YFSETQ.